The 14 T cell receptor beta chains below were found in one sample sequenced in a study of T-cell reconstitution after alpha-beta-depleted transplantation in children. During its preparation, the TCRbeta library received unique molecular identifiers. TCRdb ran MiXCR on the PCR reads and lists one entry per CDR3 protein. The repertoire has fewer than 550,000 distinct CDR3 sequences, about 10% of them found once; the top ten carry 11% to 15%. The source was PBMCs, mostly from graft donor cells, collected 180 days after TCRalphabeta/CD19-depleted stem cell transplant. All receptors derive from a female patient under 10 years old who had a stem cell transplant for aplastic anemia, so the T cells may come from the graft donor.

This clonotype has at least ten counts. This chain joins TRBV20-1 and TRBJ2-3; 9 positions match TRBD2. J was trimmed by 15 bases and V by 6 bases; bases with no gene match: 16. CDR1 DFQATT and CDR2 SNEGSKA come from the germline V gene (reference sequence). The CDR3 totals 13 residues. CDR3 nucleotides: TGCAGTGCCCCTGCGGTCGGAGCGGGAGGAAGTTATTTT. This encodes CSAPAVGAGGSYF.

There are a few counts of this clonotype. The V gene is TRBV4-1, the J gene TRBJ1-2; possible D gene TRBD1, 6 bases. Germline CDR1 and CDR2: MGHRA and YSYEKL. The germline V and J ends were trimmed by 2 bases and 2 bases, with 18 bases remaining between them. This CDR3 has 17 amino acids. The CDR3 protein is CASSQPQPDRSNYGYTF. The DNA of the CDR3 is TGCGCCAGCAGCCAACCTCAGCCGGACAGATCGAACTATGGCTACACCTTC.

With respect to this clonotype: The germline gene is not matched at one end of the junction; a read error may be the cause. The rearrangement uses TRBV20-1 and TRBJ2-3; 9 positions agree with TRBD2. CDR1 is DFQATT and CDR2 is SNEGSKA in the germline V gene (reference sequence). The CDR3 contains 13 residues. The CDR3 region has the DNA TGCAGCTGGGCAGGGACTAGCACAGATACGCATTATTTT. Translation gives CSWAGTSTDTHYF.

The CDR3 sequence is CASSHRGGHNTGELFF. The CDR3 coding sequence is TGTGCCAGCAGTCACCGCGGGGGGCACAACACCGGGGAGCTGTTTTTT. The J gene is TRBJ2-2, the V gene TRBV6-5; 8 positions match TRBD2. The CDR3 sequence is 16 residues long. After removal of 5 bases from V and 2 bases from J, the junction contained 7 bases not matched to a gene. CDR1 and CDR2 from the germline V gene are MNHEY and SVGAGI.

This clonotype appeared many times. The rearrangement uses TRBV11-1 and TRBJ2-1, with 8 nucleotides matching TRBD2. Germline V gene data show CDR1 as SGHAT and CDR2 as FQDESV (reference sequence). This CDR3 is 15 amino acids long. The V segment lost 5 bases and the J segment 0 bases; nucleotides outside the gene matches: 3. As DNA, the CDR3 is TGTGCCAGCAGCGTGGCGGGAGGCTCCTACAATGAGCAGTTCTTC. Amino acid sequence: CASSVAGGSYNEQFF.

This clonotype occurred a few times. This chain uses TRBV29-1 with TRBJ1-4; D ambiguous. This CDR3 spans 14 amino acids. The V gene's germline CDR1 is SQVTM and CDR2 ANQGSEA. Deletions cut 2 bases from V and 0 bases from J, with 7 bases between. The CDR3 nucleotides read TGCAGCGTTGAACGGAGAGCAACTAATGAAAAACTGTTTTTT. This encodes CSVERRATNEKLFF.

This clonotype was recorded many times. This sequence joins TRBV4-3 and TRBJ2-1, with 10 positions matching TRBD2. Trimming removed 0 bases from V and 10 bases from J; junction bases left unmatched: 12. The V gene's germline CDR1 is LGHNA and CDR2 YSLEER. CDR3 length: 17 residues. The chain's CDR3 is CASSQDSLLAGDGEQFF. The CDR3 nucleotides read TGCGCCAGCAGCCAAGATTCCCTTCTAGCGGGAGATGGGGAGCAGTTCTTC.

This clonotype showed up just a few times. The rearrangement uses TRBV7-2 and TRBJ2-2; 7 positions match TRBD2. The CDR3 runs 15 residues. Per germline, CDR1 SGHTA and CDR2 FQGNSA. The J segment lost 4 bases and the V segment lost 6 bases, leaving 8 bases of the junction unmatched. CDR3 in DNA: TGTGCCAGCAGTCAGCGGGGAGGTAGCACCGGGGAGCTGTTTTTT. Translation: CASSQRGGSTGELFF.

This clonotype was observed a few times. The chain carries TRBV12-3 or TRBV12-4 and TRBJ1-1; 8 bases fit TRBD1. J was trimmed by 7 bases and V by 6 bases; bases with no gene match: 10. The CDR3 runs 14 residues. The CDR3 sequence: CASRMAGGRFEAFF. The CDR3 bases are TGTGCCAGCAGGATGGCAGGGGGCCGGTTTGAAGCTTTCTTT.

This clonotype was seen only a few times. This chain uses TRBV19 with TRBJ2-3; D gene uncertain. Trimming left V 8 bases short and J 4 bases short, with 13 bases between. The CDR3 has 13 residues. The germline V gene has CDR1 LNHDA and CDR2 SQIVND (reference sequence). CDR3 sequence reads: CASGRGWADTQYF. DNA of the CDR3: TGTGCCAGTGGAAGAGGTTGGGCAGATACGCAGTATTTT.

This chain connects TRBV20-1 to TRBJ2-1; D possibly corresponds to TRBD2 (5 bases). CDR3 length: 15 amino acids. Germline CDR1 and CDR2: DFQATT and SNEGSKA (reference sequence). V was cut by 4 bases and J by 1 base, with 14 bases left in between. The CDR3 DNA reads TGCAGTGCTATAGTGGAGGCGTGGTCCTACAATGAGCAGTTCTTC. It specifies CSAIVEAWSYNEQFF.

This clonotype occurred a few times. The J gene is TRBJ2-1, the V gene TRBV4-3; D possibly matches TRBD1 or TRBD2 (5 bases each). This CDR3 comprises 16 residues. V shed 0 bases and J shed 7 bases, with 16 bases lying between them. Germline CDR1 reads LGHNA; CDR2 reads YSLEER. CDR3 DNA sequence: TGCGCCAGCAGCCAAGATTTTTGGGGGAGAGGGAATGAGCAGTTCTTC. The encoded protein is CASSQDFWGRGNEQFF.

The V and J genes are TRBV6-4 and TRBJ2-3; D is undetermined. The CDR3 has 15 amino acids. Germline CDR1 and CDR2: MRHNA and SNTAGT. V was clipped by 4 bases and J by 6 bases, with 17 bases between them. The CDR3 DNA is TGTGCCAGCAGTGTTACGCCGTCGACGGGTGATACGCAGTATTTT. As protein: CASSVTPSTGDTQYF.

This clonotype was counted between two and nine times. This chain links TRBV20-1 with TRBJ1-1; no definite D call. Trimming left V 0 bases short and J 1 base short, with 9 bases between. Germline V gives CDR1 DFQATT, CDR2 SNEGSKA (reference sequence). This CDR3 region has 14 residues. CDR3 nucleotide sequence: TGCAGTGCTAGAGAGGGCAGCCGGAACACTGAAGCTTTCTTT. Protein: CSAREGSRNTEAFF.